This is a list of T cell receptor beta chains from one sample in a study of blood T cell repertoires in COVID-19. Clones were sequenced by immunoSEQ multiplex PCR, and TCRdb holds only the in-frame ones, with some missing. The table has tens of thousands of clones, about 89% seen once. The specimen was peripheral blood. The receptors come from a man aged 55 to 70 with COVID-19, enrolled during active disease. The CDR3 runs from the conserved cysteine through the conserved F or W. Each record gives: D gene, clone size, V gene, J gene, CDR3 DNA, CDR3 protein. A D gene is named only where the DNA matches it firmly. Clone size appears in some rows only: once, few, many, or a class for an expanded clone.

>NA|NA|TRBV19|TRBJ1-5
TGTGCCAGTACCCCAGGACGGGACTTCAATCAGCCCCAGCATTTT
CASTPGRDFNQPQHF
>NA|NA|TRBV27|TRBJ1-5
TGTGCCAGCAGCCCCCGAGTCAATCAGCCCCAGCATTTT
CASSPRVNQPQHF
>NA|NA|TRBV19|TRBJ1-4
TGTGCCAGTAGTCGGATCCCGGGACCAGGGGATGAAAAACTGTTTTTT
CASSRIPGPGDEKLFF
>NA|NA|TRBV13|TRBJ2-1
TGTGCCAGCAGCACCCGGAGCGCCGGGGGTTACAATGAGCAGTTCTTC
CASSTRSAGGYNEQFF
>NA|NA|TRBV30|TRBJ1-5
TGTGCCTGGAGTGTACGGGAGGGCCCCAATCAGCCCCAGCATTTT
CAWSVREGPNQPQHF
>NA|NA|TRBV21-1|TRBJ2-1
TGTGCCAGCAGCAAAGCTGGAGGTGGCAATGAGCAGTTCTTC
CASSKAGGGNEQFF
>NA|once|TRBV30|TRBJ1-1
TGTGCCTGGAGAGCAGGGTGGTCTGAAGCTTTCTTT
CAWRAGWSEAFF
>NA|once|TRBV5-1|TRBJ2-7
TGCGCCAGCAGCTCAGCGACTAGCTCCTACGAGCAGTACTTC
CASSSATSSYEQYF
>TRBD2|NA|TRBV5-6|TRBJ2-7
TGTGCCAGCAGTACTCCGGGACTAGCGACGTACGAGCAGTACTTC
CASSTPGLATYEQYF
>NA|NA|TRBV6-5|TRBJ1-5
TGTGCCAGCAGGTTCCCGAGGCGCAATCAGCCCCAGCATTTT
CASRFPRRNQPQHF
>TRBD1|NA|TRBV6-6|TRBJ1-1
TGTGCCAGCAGCGTTAACAGGGGGAGGACTGAAGCTTTCTTT
CASSVNRGRTEAFF
>TRBD1|NA|TRBV5-1|TRBJ1-6
TGCGCCAGCAGCGCGGCCGGGACAGGACCTAATTCACCCCTCCACTTT
CASSAAGTGPNSPLHF
>TRBD1|NA|TRBV6-5|TRBJ1-2
TGTGCCAGCAGCCATCGGACAGGGGGTGGCTACACCTTC
CASSHRTGGGYTF
>TRBD1|NA|TRBV6-5|TRBJ2-1
TGTGCCAGCAGTTACTCGGGCTCCACAGGGGATGAGCAGTTCTTC
CASSYSGSTGDEQFF
>NA|NA|TRBV7-2|TRBJ2-2
TGTGCCAGCAGCTTACACAGGGGAGGCACCGGGGAGCTGTTTTTT
CASSLHRGGTGELFF
>TRBD2|NA|TRBV11-3|TRBJ2-2
TGTGCCAGCGAGGCGACCGGCGGGAGGGCCGTAAGAACCGGGGAGCTGTTTTTT
CASEATGGRAVRTGELFF
>NA|NA|TRBV7-9|TRBJ2-2
TGTGCCAGCAGCTTGCAAGTACAGGGAACCAACACCGGGGAGCTGTTTTTT
CASSLQVQGTNTGELFF
>NA|NA|TRBV7-9|TRBJ1-4
TGTGCCAGCAGCTTAGGGGCACATAATGAAAAACTGTTTTTT
CASSLGAHNEKLFF
>NA|once|TRBV5-1|TRBJ1-1
TGCGCCAGCAGTTTACAGGTGGGGGCCACTGAAGCTTTCTTT
CASSLQVGATEAFF
>NA|few|TRBV5-5|TRBJ2-7
TGTGCCAGCAGCTTGGCCACATCTTACGAGCAGTACTTC
CASSLATSYEQYF
>NA|NA|TRBV3-1/TRBV3-2|TRBJ2-1
TGTGCCAGCAGCCAAAGAACGGATGAGCAGTTCTTC
CASSQRTDEQFF
>NA|NA|TRBV6-5|TRBJ1-2
TGTGCCAGCAGTTACACCCCCAGGAGGGCTAAGGGTGGCTACACCTTC
CASSYTPRRAKGGYTF
>TRBD2|NA|TRBV18|TRBJ2-1
TGTGCCAGCTCACCGGGCGGGAGGGCCGATGAGCAGTTCTTC
CASSPGGRADEQFF
>TRBD2|NA|TRBV5-1|TRBJ2-3
TGCGCCAGCAGCACTCCCCTAGCGGGAGGGCCGGGCGATACGCAGTATTTT
CASSTPLAGGPGDTQYF
>NA|NA|TRBV5-1|TRBJ1-3
TGCGCCAGCAGGGACGGTCGGGGGAACACCATATATTTT
CASRDGRGNTIYF
>TRBD1|NA|TRBV29-1|TRBJ1-2
TGCAGCGTTCGGGACAGGGATGGCTACACCTTC
CSVRDRDGYTF
>NA|once|TRBV19|TRBJ1-2
TGTGCCAGTAGTATTTCGCCAGGAATAGGTGTTGGCTACACCTTC
CASSISPGIGVGYTF
>TRBD1|many|TRBV28|TRBJ1-1
TGTGCCAGCAGTCTAAACAGGGGTAGGAGCACTGAAGCTTTCTTT
CASSLNRGRSTEAFF
>TRBD1|NA|TRBV28|TRBJ2-7
TGTGCCAGCAGGTCAGGGGGAGACTACGAGCAGTACTTC
CASRSGGDYEQYF
>NA|NA|TRBV5-1|TRBJ1-5
TGCGCCAGCAGACTAGAAAGCAATCAGCCCCAGCATTTT
CASRLESNQPQHF
>NA|NA|TRBV4-1|TRBJ2-7
TGCGCCAGCAGCCAATCAACCTTGAGGGAGCAGTACTTC
CASSQSTLREQYF
>NA|NA|TRBV5-1|TRBJ2-3
TGCGCCAGCAGCTTGAGCAGGGTAGGCACAGATACGCAGTATTTT
CASSLSRVGTDTQYF
>NA|once|TRBV21-1|TRBJ2-2
TGTGCCAGCAGCAAAGTCGGGGGCGGGAGGGCCATCGGGGAGCTGTTTTTT
CASSKVGGGRAIGELFF
>TRBD1|NA|TRBV19|TRBJ2-1
TGTGCCAGTAGTAGGACTCTATCGGACAGGGAAAACGGTGAGCAGTTCTTC
CASSRTLSDRENGEQFF
>NA|once|TRBV19|TRBJ2-1
TGTGCCAGTAGTATCTACCCCCCTCCCATCAATGAGCAGTTCTTC
CASSIYPPPINEQFF
>TRBD1|few|TRBV19|TRBJ1-5
TGTGCCAGTAGTATAATCAGGGCAGATCGAACAGGGGGCAATCAGCCCCAGCATTTT
CASSIIRADRTGGNQPQHF
>NA|NA|TRBV6-6|TRBJ2-4
TGTGCCAGCAGACCTGACGGGAAGGCCAAAAACATTCAGTACTTC
CASRPDGKAKNIQYF
>TRBD1|NA|TRBV4-1|TRBJ2-1
TGCGCCAGCAGCCAAGATCCGACTTACAGGGGACCCTACAATGAGCAGTTCTTC
CASSQDPTYRGPYNEQFF
>NA|few|TRBV4-3|TRBJ1-1
TGCGCCAGCAGTCGGGAAAAAGGGAACACTGAAGCTTTCTTT
CASSREKGNTEAFF
>TRBD1|NA|TRBV2|TRBJ1-3
TGTGCCAGCAGAATGGACAGGAACTCTGGAAACACCATATATTTT
CASRMDRNSGNTIYF
>TRBD1|once|TRBV5-1|TRBJ1-6
TGCGCCAGCAGCTGGGGGGACAGGGCGGCATATTCACCCCTCCACTTT
CASSWGDRAAYSPLHF
>TRBD1|NA|TRBV7-9|TRBJ1-2
TGTGCCAGCAGCTTAGCGGGGACAGGGGGGAACTATGGCTACACCTTC
CASSLAGTGGNYGYTF
>TRBD2|NA|TRBV7-8|TRBJ2-3
TGTGCCAGCAGCTCCACCGGACTAGCGGGAGCCGGAGATACGCAGTATTTT
CASSSTGLAGAGDTQYF
>TRBD2|NA|TRBV10-1|TRBJ2-1
TGCGCCAGCAGTGAACCCTTCCTAGCGGGAGGTAGGAATGAGCAGTTCTTC
CASSEPFLAGGRNEQFF
>TRBD2|NA|TRBV3-1/TRBV3-2|TRBJ2-7
TGTGCCAGCAGCCCGGGACTAGCGGCCGTCTACGAGCAGTACTTC
CASSPGLAAVYEQYF
>NA|NA|TRBV5-1|TRBJ2-1
TGCGCCAGCAGCTTATCACCAGGGGACTACAATGAGCAGTTCTTC
CASSLSPGDYNEQFF
>TRBD1|NA|TRBV4-2|TRBJ1-2
TGTGCCAGCAGCCCCGGACAGGGGGCTCACGGCTACACCTTC
CASSPGQGAHGYTF
>TRBD2|few|TRBV7-2|TRBJ2-1
TGTGCCAGCAGCCCTAGCGGGAGTCAATACAATGAGCAGTTCTTC
CASSPSGSQYNEQFF
>NA|NA|TRBV3-1/TRBV3-2|TRBJ1-1
TGTGCCAGCAGCCAAGTGGTGGGGCAGGGTGACACTGAAGCTTTCTTT
CASSQVVGQGDTEAFF
>NA|NA|TRBV6-5|TRBJ1-2
TGTGCCAGCAGTTACTCAGCGGGGGCCGACTATGGCTACACCTTC
CASSYSAGADYGYTF
>NA|NA|TRBV24-1|TRBJ1-5
TGTGCCACCAGTGACTCCACAGGGACCCGACAGCCCCAGCATTTT
CATSDSTGTRQPQHF